These T cell receptor beta chains were read from a single sample in a study of OX40 agonist ivuxolimab in advanced cancers. The protocol was immunoSEQ multiplex PCR, while the TCRdb copy is restricted to in-frame clones and leaves out a portion. The sample holds 69,000 or so clones, about 85% seen once. The sequenced sample was CD4+ or CD8+ T cells sorted from blood, obtained in a trial of the OX40 agonist ivuxolimab. Receptors originate from an adult with an advanced solid tumor such as melanoma, head and neck, liver or kidney cancer. Both conserved end residues are part of each CDR3. The order of the fields is V gene, clone size, D gene, J gene, CDR3 protein, CDR3 DNA. D genes are given only for firm matches. The size field is filled for only some rows; it gives once, few, many or a size class.

>TRBV28|-|-|TRBJ2-6
CASSLGPGSGANVLTF
TGTGCCAGCAGTTTAGGCCCGGGCTCTGGGGCCAACGTCCTGACTTTC
>TRBV5-4|-|-|TRBJ1-5
CASSLQGPYSNQPQHF
TGTGCCAGCAGCTTGCAGGGGCCGTATAGCAATCAGCCCCAGCATTTT
>TRBV19|-|-|TRBJ2-1
CASSIAGYAYNEQFF
TGTGCCAGTAGTATTGCGGGATACGCTTACAATGAGCAGTTCTTC
>TRBV15|-|-|TRBJ2-2
CATSRVRSTGELFF
TGTGCCACCAGCAGAGTTCGGTCCACCGGGGAGCTGTTTTTT
>TRBV7-9|-|-|TRBJ1-1
CASSRGSTGAEAFF
TGTGCCAGCAGTCGAGGTTCGACGGGGGCTGAAGCTTTCTTT
>TRBV10-2|-|TRBD1|TRBJ2-5
CASRLIDREETQYF
TGCGCCAGCAGACTTATAGACAGGGAGGAGACCCAGTACTTC
>TRBV5-4|-|-|TRBJ2-1
CASSSLMEQFF
TGTGCCAGCAGTTCGTTAATGGAGCAGTTCTTC
>TRBV28|-|-|TRBJ1-5
CASSWTGNQPQHF
TGTGCCAGCAGTTGGACAGGCAATCAGCCCCAGCATTTT
>TRBV11-2|-|-|TRBJ2-7
CASSSYSSYEQYF
TGTGCCAGCAGCTCGTACAGCTCCTACGAGCAGTACTTC
>TRBV5-6|-|-|TRBJ2-1
CASSRLTDEQFF
TGTGCCAGCAGCCGCCTCACCGATGAGCAGTTCTTC
>TRBV6-5|-|-|TRBJ1-5
CASRKALPDQPQHF
TGTGCCAGCAGAAAGGCACTGCCCGATCAGCCCCAGCATTTT
>TRBV10-3|-|TRBD1|TRBJ2-7
CATQRQGAGEQYF
TGTGCCACGCAAAGACAGGGGGCCGGAGAGCAGTACTTC
>TRBV2|-|-|TRBJ1-1
CASSGEGGTEAFF
TGTGCCAGCAGTGGAGAAGGGGGCACTGAAGCTTTCTTT
>TRBV7-9|-|-|TRBJ1-2
CASSFEGGGYTF
TGTGCCAGCAGCTTCGAGGGGGGGGGCTACACCTTC
>TRBV19|-|TRBD1|TRBJ1-3
CASSMRTGTGNTIYF
TGTGCCAGTAGTATGCGGACAGGGACTGGAAACACCATATATTTT
>TRBV5-1|-|TRBD1|TRBJ2-3
CASSPGQRTQYF
TGCGCCAGCAGCCCGGGACAGAGAACGCAGTATTTT
>TRBV6-5|-|-|TRBJ1-1
CASSRTVNTEAFF
TGTGCCAGCAGCCGGACAGTGAACACTGAAGCTTTCTTT
>TRBV9|-|TRBD2|TRBJ2-1
CASSSHGRDYNEQFF
TGTGCCAGCTCCTCACACGGGAGGGATTACAATGAGCAGTTCTTC
>TRBV7-3|-|-|TRBJ1-1
CASSLDGGNTEAFF
TGTGCCAGCAGCCTGGACGGCGGGAACACTGAAGCTTTCTTT
>TRBV7-9|-|TRBD1|TRBJ2-5
CASSLRTGQGETQYF
TGTGCCAGCAGCTTGAGGACAGGGCAGGGAGAGACCCAGTACTTC
>TRBV10-3|-|-|TRBJ2-7
CAIGNAIYEQYF
TGTGCCATCGGTAACGCTATCTACGAGCAGTACTTC
>TRBV11-2|-|-|TRBJ1-1
CASSLRAFF
TGTGCCAGCAGCCTACGGGCTTTCTTT
>TRBV4-1|-|-|TRBJ2-7
CASSQGTGWTYEQYF
TGCGCCAGCAGCCAAGGAACAGGGTGGACCTACGAGCAGTACTTC
>TRBV19|-|-|TRBJ1-2
CASSIKAVYGYTF
TGTGCCAGTAGTATCAAGGCGGTCTATGGCTACACCTTC
>TRBV18|-|-|TRBJ1-1
CASLFRENTEAFF
TGTGCCAGCTTGTTCCGGGAGAACACTGAAGCTTTCTTT
>TRBV4-2|-|-|TRBJ2-5
CASSQGQGEETQYF
TGTGCCAGCAGCCAAGGGCAGGGCGAAGAGACCCAGTACTTC
>TRBV9|-|TRBD2|TRBJ2-1
CASSARGSYNEQFF
TGTGCCAGCAGCGCGCGGGGGTCCTACAATGAGCAGTTCTTC
>TRBV18|once|-|TRBJ1-3
CASSLNGAAGNTIYF
TGTGCCAGCTCGCTAAATGGGGCAGCTGGAAACACCATATATTTT
>TRBV5-1|-|-|TRBJ2-2
CASSHETMNTGELFF
TGCGCCAGCAGCCACGAGACGATGAACACCGGGGAGCTGTTTTTT
>TRBV7-9|-|TRBD1|TRBJ1-4
CASSGRTGGVEKLFF
TGTGCCAGCAGCGGACGGACAGGGGGCGTGGAAAAACTGTTTTTT
>TRBV6-1|few|TRBD1|TRBJ1-5
CASRAGQGGNQPQHF
TGTGCCAGCAGAGCAGGACAGGGAGGAAATCAGCCCCAGCATTTT
>TRBV10-3|-|-|TRBJ2-1
CATYDGGLALGDEQFF
TGTGCCACGTATGATGGCGGGCTAGCGTTAGGGGATGAGCAGTTCTTC
>TRBV30|-|-|TRBJ1-1
CAWSPRESMNTEAFF
TGTGCCTGGAGTCCACGGGAAAGCATGAACACTGAAGCTTTCTTT
>TRBV27|-|-|TRBJ2-2
CASSLRIGATETGELFF
TGTGCCAGCAGTTTAAGGATTGGGGCGACGGAGACCGGGGAGCTGTTTTTT
>TRBV9|-|TRBD2|TRBJ2-3
CASSEGLAGGTRSRDTQYF
TGTGCCAGCAGCGAGGGACTAGCGGGGGGAACTAGATCACGAGATACGCAGTATTTT
>TRBV7-2|-|-|TRBJ2-5
CASSLAGETQYF
TGTGCCAGCAGCTTAGCAGGAGAGACCCAGTACTTC
>TRBV5-5|-|-|TRBJ1-4
CASSLDGGAEKLFF
TGTGCCAGCAGCTTGGATGGAGGGGCTGAAAAACTGTTTTTT
>TRBV25-1|-|TRBD1|TRBJ2-5
CASTGTVEETQYF
TGTGCCAGCACCGGGACAGTAGAAGAGACCCAGTACTTC
>TRBV28|-|-|TRBJ1-3
CASSLFGEVGNTIYF
TGTGCCAGCAGTTTATTCGGGGAAGTAGGAAACACCATATATTTT
>TRBV11-3|-|-|TRBJ2-3
CASSWAAGRRDTQYF
TGTGCCAGCAGCTGGGCGGCAGGGAGGAGAGATACGCAGTATTTT
>TRBV5-4|-|-|TRBJ1-2
CASSLDRLNGYTF
TGTGCCAGCAGCTTGGACAGGTTGAATGGCTACACCTTC
>TRBV5-1|-|TRBD1|TRBJ2-3
CASSFLGQDTDTQYF
TGCGCCAGCAGCTTTCTGGGACAGGACACAGATACGCAGTATTTT
>TRBV5-1|-|TRBD1|TRBJ2-7
CASSLYRGAYEQYF
TGCGCCAGCAGCTTGTACAGGGGAGCCTACGAGCAGTACTTC
>TRBV19|-|TRBD1|TRBJ1-4
CASSISARGSNEKLFF
TGTGCCAGTAGTATCTCCGCCAGGGGGTCTAATGAAAAACTGTTTTTT
>TRBV29-1|-|-|TRBJ1-2
CSVGGAGIPNGYTF
TGCAGCGTTGGCGGGGCCGGCATTCCTAATGGCTACACCTTC
>TRBV28|once|-|TRBJ2-6
CASSSPGDLHSGANVLTF
TGTGCCAGCAGCAGCCCGGGAGACCTCCACTCTGGGGCCAACGTCCTGACTTTC
>TRBV6-5|-|-|TRBJ1-5
CASSYSTGQPQHF
TGTGCCAGCAGTTACTCGACGGGTCAGCCCCAGCATTTT
>TRBV7-2|-|-|TRBJ2-1
CASTRTEYNEQFF
TGTGCCAGCACCCGGACAGAGTACAATGAGCAGTTCTTC
>TRBV21-1|-|-|TRBJ1-2
CASSIRQGAQANYGYTF
TGTGCCAGCAGCATAAGACAGGGGGCGCAAGCTAACTATGGCTACACCTTC
>TRBV14|-|-|TRBJ1-2
CASSQDPGRIYGYTF
TGTGCCAGCAGCCAAGACCCGGGGCGCATCTATGGCTACACCTTC
>TRBV5-8|few|-|TRBJ2-1
CASSPLGRTSYNEQFF
TGTGCCAGCAGCCCCCTAGGAAGGACCTCCTACAATGAGCAGTTCTTC
>TRBV19|-|TRBD1|TRBJ2-2
CASSPRQGVITGELFF
TGTGCCAGTAGTCCGAGACAGGGGGTCATCACCGGGGAGCTGTTTTTT
>TRBV29-1|-|-|TRBJ2-7
CSVARNSYEQYF
TGCAGCGTTGCCAGGAACTCCTACGAGCAGTACTTC
>TRBV7-2|-|-|TRBJ2-7
CASSKGRIATAYEQYF
TGTGCCAGCAGCAAGGGGAGGATAGCGACAGCCTACGAGCAGTACTTC
>TRBV9|once|-|TRBJ1-3
CASSVLDGGSSGNTIYF
TGTGCCAGCAGCGTACTTGACGGGGGATCCTCTGGAAACACCATATATTTT
>TRBV7-8|once|TRBD1|TRBJ2-5
CASSPRGRGETQYF
TGTGCCAGCAGCCCCAGGGGGCGAGGGGAGACCCAGTACTTC
>TRBV7-3|-|-|TRBJ2-1
CASSLTTDSYNEQFF
TGTGCCAGCAGCTTAACGACTGATTCCTACAATGAGCAGTTCTTC